Listed below are T cell receptor beta chains from one sample, sequenced in a study of regulatory T cells in long-lasting Graves disease. TCRdb fed the multiplex PCR reads into MiXCR, producing one record per CDR3 protein. The sample holds 350,000 to 500,000 distinct CDR3 sequences, around 13% seen once. These records were also assigned to another study, of T cells in Graves' hyperthyroidism and ophthalmopathy.

The specimen was peripheral blood mononuclear cells (PBMCs), collected at new diagnosis, from a patient treated with antithyroid drugs. The receptors originated from a woman in her 50s with Graves disease. The CDR3 runs from the conserved cysteine through the conserved F or W. The D gene is left open where the match is weak. Clone size is not always given. Where it is, it says once, few, many or a class for expanded clones.

-,TRBJ2-1,many,TRBV7-6,CASSPRAVIGYNEQFF,TGTGCCAGCAGCCCCCGAGCGGTCATCGGGTACAATGAGCAGTTCTTC
TRBD1,TRBJ2-1,many,TRBV10-2,CASSEVGGHEQFF,TGCGCCAGCAGTGAGGTAGGGGGCCATGAGCAGTTCTTC
-,TRBJ2-1,many,TRBV2,CASGGLAWGRGRNEQFF,TGTGCCAGCGGGGGGCTAGCATGGGGGAGAGGTAGGAATGAGCAGTTCTTC
TRBD1,TRBJ2-7,many,TRBV5-1,CASSLAIQGAHEQYF,TGCGCCAGCAGCTTGGCCATTCAGGGGGCCCACGAGCAGTACTTC
-,TRBJ1-4,many,TRBV3-1,CASSHMTLANEKLFF,TGTGCCAGCAGCCACATGACGCTGGCTAATGAAAAACTGTTTTTT
TRBD1,TRBJ2-3,many,TRBV7-2,CASSLDGTGALGDTQYF,TGTGCCAGCAGCTTAGATGGGACAGGGGCCCTCGGAGATACGCAGTATTTT
TRBD2,TRBJ2-1,many,TRBV12-3/TRBV12-4,CASRIYSGALYNEQFF,TGTGCCAGCAGAATATACAGCGGGGCACTCTACAATGAGCAGTTCTTC
-,TRBJ2-2,-,TRBV4-2,CASSQGGYTGELFF,TGTGCCAGCAGCCAAGGGGGTTACACCGGGGAGCTGTTTTTT
-,TRBJ2-1,-,TRBV29-1,CSADPFHNEQFF,TGCAGCGCTGACCCATTTCACAATGAGCAGTTCTTC
TRBD2,TRBJ2-7,-,TRBV4-2,CASSQVTSGRRYEQYF,TGTGCCAGCAGCCAAGTGACTAGCGGGAGACGCTACGAGCAGTACTTC
TRBD2,TRBJ2-7,many,TRBV20-1,CSALLAGDLLGEQYF,TGCAGTGCACTACTAGCGGGAGATCTACTAGGGGAGCAGTACTTC
TRBD1,TRBJ1-1,-,TRBV4-1,CASSQDGQGSNTEAFF,TGCGCCAGCAGCCAAGATGGACAGGGATCTAACACTGAAGCTTTCTTT